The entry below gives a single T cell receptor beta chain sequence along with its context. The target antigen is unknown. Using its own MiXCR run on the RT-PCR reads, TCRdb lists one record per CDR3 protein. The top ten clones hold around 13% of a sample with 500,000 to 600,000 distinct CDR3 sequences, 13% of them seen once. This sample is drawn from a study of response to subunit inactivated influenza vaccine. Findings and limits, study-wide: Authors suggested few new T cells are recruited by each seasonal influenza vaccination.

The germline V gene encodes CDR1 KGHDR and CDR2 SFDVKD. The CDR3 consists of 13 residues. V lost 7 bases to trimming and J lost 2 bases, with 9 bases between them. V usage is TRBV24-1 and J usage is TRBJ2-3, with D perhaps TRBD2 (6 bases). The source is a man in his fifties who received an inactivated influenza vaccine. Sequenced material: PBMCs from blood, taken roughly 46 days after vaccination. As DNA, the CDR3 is TGTGCCACCAGGGGCGGGATCACAGATACGCAGTATTTT. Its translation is CATRGGITDTQYF.